This T cell receptor (beta chain) originates from a study of early T cells in non-severe SARS-CoV-2 infection. Unique molecular identifiers were affixed to single, distinct cDNA molecules. TCRdb ran MiXCR on the 5' RACE reads and lists one entry per CDR3 protein. The sample lists more than 80,000 distinct CDR3 sequences, approximately 16% occurring once. Points on this clonotype: Its antigen remains unidentified.

CDR1 and CDR2 (germline): DFQATT, SNEGSKA (reference sequence). The germline V and J ends were trimmed by 4 bases and 2 bases, with 9 bases remaining between them. The CDR3 runs 12 residues. Findings and caveats of the study: Private and CD4 specificities were missed by VDJdb matching, which favored anti-spike CD8 responses.

Material: whole blood. The rearrangement uses TRBV20-1 and TRBJ2-7; D is possibly TRBD1 (6 bases). This TCR was sampled from an adult who was a healthcare worker with PCR-confirmed SARS-CoV-2 infection or an uninfected control (not recorded which). In DNA, the CDR3 is TGCAGTGCTAAACAGGGAACCTACGAGCAGTACTTC. Translated: CSAKQGTYEQYF.